The present T cell receptor (beta chain) was sequenced within a study of T cell repertoires in cytomegalovirus infection. Trimming left V 7 bases short and J 9 bases short, with 16 bases between. CDR3 size: 13 residues. A single record per CDR3 protein comes from TCRdb applying MiXCR to the reads. The table records about 740,000 distinct CDR3 sequences, approximately 34% of them present only once. This clonotype was found a few times. What was sequenced was PBMCs. This TCR was sampled from a human donor in good health (CMV status not recorded). Some clones in this sample may be carry-over from other donors' samples. The chain is built from TRBV12-3 or TRBV12-4 and TRBJ2-1; no definite D call. CDR3 in DNA: TGTGCCAGCATTTCCCCTGGTCGTCCTGAGCAGTTCTTC. Translating it yields CASISPGRPEQFF.